Listed below are T cell receptor beta chains from one sample, sequenced in a study of beta chain features in type 1 diabetes. Assay used: immunoSEQ multiplex PCR; TCRdb lists only in-frame clones, some missing. The table has more than 300,000 clones, around 12% seen once. Sequenced input: naive CD4+ T cells from blood. The receptors were sampled from a man aged 18 to 35 in good health. Each CDR3 is given with its conserved first and last residue. D genes are given only for firm matches. Only part of the rows carry a size: once, few, many, or a class if the clone is expanded.

CDR3 protein | CDR3 DNA | clone size | J gene | CDR3 length | D gene | V gene
CASSLRTGSYSNQPQHF | TGTGCCAGCAGTCTCCGGACAGGATCCTATAGCAATCAGCCCCAGCATTTT | NA | TRBJ1-5 | 17 | TRBD1 | TRBV28
CASSLKTSGSGDTQYF | TGTGCCAGCAGCCTTAAGACTAGCGGGAGTGGAGATACGCAGTATTTT | many | TRBJ2-3 | 16 | TRBD2 | TRBV13
CASSSTWSGGNTGELFF | TGTGCCAGCAGCTCGACCTGGAGCGGGGGGAACACCGGGGAGCTGTTTTTT | few | TRBJ2-2 | 17 | TRBD2 | TRBV7-9
CASSPSGGADTQYF | TGCGCCAGCAGCCCGAGCGGGGGGGCAGATACGCAGTATTTT | NA | TRBJ2-3 | 14 | TRBD2 | TRBV5-1
CASSRGTGPLRETQYF | TGTGCCAGCAGCAGGGGGACAGGGCCACTTAGGGAGACCCAGTACTTC | few | TRBJ2-5 | 16 | TRBD1 | TRBV7-2
CASSHGLAGGGEQFF | TGTGCCAGCAGCCATGGACTAGCGGGGGGGGGTGAGCAGTTCTTC | few | TRBJ2-1 | 15 | TRBD2 | TRBV7-9
CASSISLAGHNEQFF | TGTGCCAGTAGTATATCCCTAGCGGGACACAATGAGCAGTTCTTC | few | TRBJ2-1 | 15 | TRBD2 | TRBV19
CASSLGTVNYGYTF | TGTGCCAGCAGTTTAGGGACAGTGAACTATGGCTACACCTTC | few | TRBJ1-2 | 14 | TRBD1 | TRBV28
CASSPRGAGGGGRYYEQYF | TGTGCCAGCAGTCCACGAGGGGCCGGCGGGGGAGGGCGCTACTACGAGCAGTACTTC | few | TRBJ2-7 | 19 | TRBD2 | TRBV5-4
CASSPRGQGTNTEAFF | TGTGCCAGCTCACCACGGGGACAGGGGACGAACACTGAAGCTTTCTTT | few | TRBJ1-1 | 16 | TRBD1 | TRBV18
CASRSGQPYEQYF | TGTGCCAGCAGGTCAGGACAGCCCTACGAGCAGTACTTC | NA | TRBJ2-7 | 13 | NA | TRBV28
CSVSDVAGGPSEQYF | TGCAGCGTCTCGGATGTAGCGGGAGGGCCCTCCGAGCAGTACTTC | few | TRBJ2-7 | 15 | TRBD2 | TRBV29-1
CASSGLAGGYTGELFF | TGTGCCAGCAGCGGACTAGCGGGAGGGTACACCGGGGAGCTGTTTTTT | few | TRBJ2-2 | 16 | TRBD2 | TRBV5-6
CASSLNRVSNYGYTF | TGTGCCAGCAGCTTAAACAGGGTATCAAACTATGGCTACACCTTC | few | TRBJ1-2 | 15 | NA | TRBV7-9
CASTNTLYEQYF | TGTGCCAGCACGAATACTCTCTACGAGCAGTACTTC | NA | TRBJ2-7 | 12 | NA | TRBV28
CAGRDGYYGYTF | TGTGCCGGGCGGGACGGGTACTATGGCTACACCTTC | few | TRBJ1-2 | 12 | NA | TRBV30
CASSPAVANEKLFF | TGCGCCAGCAGCCCAGCGGTGGCTAATGAAAAACTGTTTTTT | few | TRBJ1-4 | 14 | NA | TRBV5-1
CASSFSGGAPGGGANTQYF | TGTGCCAGCAGCTTTAGCGGGGGGGCTCCTGGGGGAGGGGCAAATACGCAGTATTTT | NA | TRBJ2-3 | 19 | TRBD2 | TRBV11-2
CASRPRGTNTGELFF | TGTGCCAGCAGACCTCGGGGGACGAACACCGGGGAGCTGTTTTTT | few | TRBJ2-2 | 15 | NA | TRBV7-8
CSVAPTGGAYGYTF | TGCAGCGTTGCTCCGACAGGGGGCGCGTATGGCTACACCTTC | NA | TRBJ1-2 | 14 | TRBD1 | TRBV29-1
CASSLDQGNTGELFF | TGTGCCAGCAGCTTGGATCAGGGGAACACCGGGGAGCTGTTTTTT | few | TRBJ2-2 | 15 | NA | TRBV5-6
CASSLIPQRGTLWYETQYF | TGCGCCAGCAGCTTGATTCCCCAGCGGGGAACACTATGGTATGAGACCCAGTACTTC | NA | TRBJ2-5 | 19 | TRBD2 | TRBV5-1
CASSAAAAGVETDTQYF | TGTGCCAGCAGCGCGGCGGCAGCGGGGGTGGAGACAGATACGCAGTATTTT | NA | TRBJ2-3 | 17 | TRBD2 | TRBV9
CASSRPAGSGANVLTF | TGTGCCAGCAGCAGACCCGCGGGATCCGGGGCCAACGTCCTGACTTTC | NA | TRBJ2-6 | 16 | NA | TRBV7-3
CASSSAGATYEQYF | TGTGCCAGCAGCTCAGCGGGAGCCACCTACGAGCAGTACTTC | NA | TRBJ2-7 | 14 | TRBD2 | TRBV28
CASSLGQAILGELFF | TGTGCCAGCAGCCTCGGACAGGCAATACTCGGGGAGCTGTTTTTT | NA | TRBJ2-2 | 15 | TRBD1 | TRBV7-9
CAWSVVQETQYF | TGTGCCTGGAGTGTCGTCCAGGAGACCCAGTACTTC | NA | TRBJ2-5 | 12 | NA | TRBV30
CASSEGAGVRDTQYF | TGTGCCAGCAGCGAAGGGGCAGGGGTTAGGGATACGCAGTATTTT | NA | TRBJ2-3 | 15 | NA | TRBV7-9
CASSLEGVGYEQYF | TGCGCCAGCAGCCTGGAGGGGGTAGGCTACGAGCAGTACTTC | NA | TRBJ2-7 | 14 | NA | TRBV5-1
CASSASNYGYTF | TGTGCCAGCAGCGCAAGCAACTATGGCTACACCTTC | few | TRBJ1-2 | 12 | NA | TRBV9
CASSPHTRGEQFF | TGTGCCAGCAGCCCTCATACCAGGGGTGAGCAGTTCTTC | few | TRBJ2-1 | 13 | NA | TRBV7-3
CASSRRQGAGNEQFF | TGTGCCAGCTCCCGGCGACAGGGGGCGGGCAATGAGCAGTTCTTC | few | TRBJ2-1 | 15 | TRBD1 | TRBV18
CASSLGQSTDTQYF | TGTGCCAGCAGCTTAGGGCAGAGCACAGATACGCAGTATTTT | few | TRBJ2-3 | 14 | NA | TRBV7-9
CASSLDQGGTEAFF | TGCGCCAGCAGCTTGGATCAGGGGGGCACTGAAGCTTTCTTT | NA | TRBJ1-1 | 14 | TRBD1 | TRBV5-1
CASSQDRGGAGETQYF | TGTGCCAGCAGCCAAGATCGCGGGGGGGCGGGCGAGACCCAGTACTTC | few | TRBJ2-5 | 16 | TRBD2 | TRBV4-2
CASNSGLIYEQYF | TGTGCCAGCAACTCGGGACTGATCTACGAGCAGTACTTC | few | TRBJ2-7 | 13 | NA | TRBV28
CASSSWAGPRYEQYF | TGTGCCAGCAGTTCATGGGCGGGCCCGCGTTACGAGCAGTACTTC | few | TRBJ2-7 | 15 | NA | TRBV6-5
CASYSPARAEYGYTF | TGTGCCAGCTACTCGCCAGCCAGGGCAGAGTATGGCTACACCTTC | few | TRBJ1-2 | 15 | NA | TRBV2
CAWKEQGVPENIQYF | TGTGCCTGGAAGGAACAGGGTGTCCCCGAAAACATTCAGTACTTC | few | TRBJ2-4 | 15 | NA | TRBV30
CASSSRDRDEQYF | TGTGCCAGCAGTTCAAGGGACAGGGACGAGCAGTACTTC | NA | TRBJ2-7 | 13 | TRBD1 | TRBV6-5
CASSAEGTSGSKQYF | TGTGCCAGCTCAGCTGAGGGGACTAGCGGGAGCAAGCAGTACTTC | NA | TRBJ2-7 | 15 | TRBD2 | TRBV18
CASSKGWDRGLRTEAFF | TGTGCCAGCAGCAAAGGTTGGGACAGGGGGCTTAGGACTGAAGCTTTCTTT | NA | TRBJ1-1 | 17 | NA | TRBV21-1
CASSLATSGSVNEQYF | TGTGCCAGCAGCTTAGCGACTAGCGGGAGTGTAAACGAGCAGTACTTC | NA | TRBJ2-7 | 16 | TRBD2 | TRBV7-2
CASSVYMNTEAFF | TGTGCCAGCAGCGTTTATATGAACACTGAAGCTTTCTTT | few | TRBJ1-1 | 13 | NA | TRBV9